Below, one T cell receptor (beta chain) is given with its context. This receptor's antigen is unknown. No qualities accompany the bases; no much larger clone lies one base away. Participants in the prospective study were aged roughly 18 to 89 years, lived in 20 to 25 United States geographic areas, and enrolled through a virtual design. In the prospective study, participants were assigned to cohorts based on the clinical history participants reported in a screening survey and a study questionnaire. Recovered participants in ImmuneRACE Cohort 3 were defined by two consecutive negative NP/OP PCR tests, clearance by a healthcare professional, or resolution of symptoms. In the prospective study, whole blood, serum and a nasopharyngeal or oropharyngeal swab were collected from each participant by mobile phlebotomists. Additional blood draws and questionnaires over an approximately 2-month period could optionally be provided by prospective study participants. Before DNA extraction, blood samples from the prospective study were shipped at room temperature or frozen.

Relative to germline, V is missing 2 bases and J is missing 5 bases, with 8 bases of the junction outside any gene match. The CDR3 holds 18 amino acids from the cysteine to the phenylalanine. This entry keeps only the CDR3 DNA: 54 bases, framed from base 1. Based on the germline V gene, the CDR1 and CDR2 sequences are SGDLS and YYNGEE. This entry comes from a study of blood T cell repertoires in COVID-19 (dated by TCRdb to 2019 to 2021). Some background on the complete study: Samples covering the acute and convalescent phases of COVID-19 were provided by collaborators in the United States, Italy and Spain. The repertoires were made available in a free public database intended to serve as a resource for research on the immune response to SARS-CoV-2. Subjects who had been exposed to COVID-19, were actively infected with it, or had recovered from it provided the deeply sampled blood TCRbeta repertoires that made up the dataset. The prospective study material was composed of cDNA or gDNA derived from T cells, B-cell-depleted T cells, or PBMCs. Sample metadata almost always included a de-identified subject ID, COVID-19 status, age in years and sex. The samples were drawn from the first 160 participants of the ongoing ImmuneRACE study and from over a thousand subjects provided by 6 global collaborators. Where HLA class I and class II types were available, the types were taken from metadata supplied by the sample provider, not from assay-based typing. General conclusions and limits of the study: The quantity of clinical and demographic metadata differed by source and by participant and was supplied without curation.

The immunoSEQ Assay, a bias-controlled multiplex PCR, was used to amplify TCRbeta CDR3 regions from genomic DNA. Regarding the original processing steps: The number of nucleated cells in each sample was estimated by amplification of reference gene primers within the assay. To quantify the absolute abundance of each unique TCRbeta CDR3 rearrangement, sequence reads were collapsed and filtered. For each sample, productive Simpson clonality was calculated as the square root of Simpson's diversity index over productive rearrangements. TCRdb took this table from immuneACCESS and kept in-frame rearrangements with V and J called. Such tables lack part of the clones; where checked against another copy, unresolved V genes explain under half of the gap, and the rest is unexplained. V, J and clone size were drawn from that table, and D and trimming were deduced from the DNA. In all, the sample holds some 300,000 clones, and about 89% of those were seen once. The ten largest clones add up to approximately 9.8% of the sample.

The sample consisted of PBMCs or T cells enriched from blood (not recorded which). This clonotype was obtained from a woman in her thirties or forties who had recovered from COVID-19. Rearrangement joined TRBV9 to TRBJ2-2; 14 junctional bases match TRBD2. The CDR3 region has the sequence CASSVWGLAGEATGELFF. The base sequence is TGTGCCAGCAGCGTGTGGGGACTAGCGGGAGAAGCGACCGGGGAGCTGTTTTTT.